This TCR beta chain came from a study of T cells in Graves' hyperthyroidism and ophthalmopathy. The study's findings and limits: Most clonotypes expanded in the thyroid (above 0.001) were also present in blood.

This clonotype was found many times. The antigen is not known. CDR1 and CDR2 (germline): MDHEN, SYDVKM. The CDR3 consists of 13 residues. Trimming removed 2 bases at V and 6 bases at J, with 11 bases between. The investigators amplified TCR beta CDR3 regions from RNA transcripts. The HTBI primer set was used in a first-round RT-PCR of the TCR CDR3. MiXCR, run by TCRdb on the multiplex PCR reads, gives a single entry per CDR3 protein. The sample has around 300,000 distinct CDR3 sequences, about 20% seen once; the top ten hold roughly 60%. Diagnoses were established using clinical symptoms, serum thyroxine and TRAb, thyroid ultrasound and orbital computed tomography. Cells are PBMCs isolated from 10 ml of fresh blood.

This receptor was taken from a man aged 25 to 45 with Graves' ophthalmopathy. The sequenced sample was blood. V usage is TRBV28 and J usage is TRBJ2-7; no clear D gene. CDR3 DNA sequence: TGTGCCAGCAGTTTACCCCGGCCCTCCGAGCAGTACTTC. Translated: CASSLPRPSEQYF.